A selection of T cell receptor beta chains follows, all from one sample in a study of blood T cell repertoires in COVID-19. The repertoire was sequenced with immunoSEQ multiplex PCR; TCRdb's copy has only in-frame clones and lacks some. The data contain about 370,000 clones, more than 80% of them singletons. Material for sequencing was peripheral blood. The source is a woman in her twenties or thirties with COVID-19, enrolled during active disease. Each CDR3 is given with its conserved first and last residue. A D gene is named only where the DNA matches it firmly. For some rows the clone size is stated as once, few or many, or as a class when expanded; others skip it.

d_call j_call clone_size v_call cdr3_aa cdr3_nt
TRBD1 TRBJ2-3 . TRBV5-5 CASRDRGGSDTQYF TGTGCCAGCAGGGACAGGGGAGGTTCAGATACGCAGTATTTT
. TRBJ1-2 . TRBV9 CASSVVSQANYGYTF TGTGCCAGCAGCGTAGTCTCTCAGGCGAACTATGGCTACACCTTC
TRBD1 TRBJ1-5 . TRBV7-8 CASSLDRGGGNQPQHF TGTGCCAGCAGCCTGGACAGGGGAGGGGGCAATCAGCCCCAGCATTTT
. TRBJ1-1 . TRBV3-1/TRBV3-2 CASSHAGDSEAFF TGTGCCAGCAGCCATGCGGGAGACAGTGAAGCTTTCTTT
TRBD2 TRBJ2-1 . TRBV20-1 CSASPYMTSGDNEQFF TGCAGTGCCAGTCCCTACATGACTAGCGGGGACAATGAGCAGTTCTTC
TRBD1 TRBJ1-5 . TRBV10-3 CATLLGQGAEGNQPQHF TGTGCCACGCTACTGGGACAGGGGGCCGAGGGCAATCAGCCCCAGCATTTT
. TRBJ1-3 once TRBV6-5 CATEDILSGNTIYF TGTGCCACCGAGGACATACTCTCTGGAAACACCATATATTTT
TRBD1 TRBJ1-2 . TRBV28 CASSDLLGQGVYGYTF TGTGCCAGCAGCGACCTCCTAGGGCAGGGGGTGTATGGCTACACCTTC
. TRBJ2-3 few TRBV27 CASSLLEPGGYTDTQYF TGTGCCAGCAGTTTATTGGAGCCGGGTGGCTACACAGATACGCAGTATTTT
TRBD1 TRBJ2-7 . TRBV6-2/TRBV6-3 CASSYSRVAGGVGVHSYEQYF TGTGCCAGCAGTTACTCGAGGGTGGCAGGGGGCGTTGGCGTCCATTCCTACGAGCAGTACTTC
TRBD1 TRBJ1-4 . TRBV19 CASSHRGPNEKLFF TGTGCCAGTAGCCACAGGGGCCCTAATGAAAAACTGTTTTTT
TRBD1 TRBJ1-6 . TRBV28 CASSLFPGQGNSPLHF TGTGCCAGCAGTTTATTCCCGGGACAGGGCAATTCACCCCTCCACTTT
. TRBJ1-2 . TRBV5-4 CASSLVAAHGYTF TGTGCCAGCAGCTTGGTGGCTGCACACGGCTACACCTTC
. TRBJ1-4 . TRBV29-1 CSVALPPNLNEKLFF TGCAGCGTCGCCCTCCCACCTAACCTCAATGAAAAACTGTTTTTT
TRBD1 TRBJ1-6 . TRBV5-5 CASSLGHQGGYNSPLHF TGTGCCAGCAGCTTGGGTCACCAGGGGGGCTATAATTCACCCCTCCACTTT
TRBD2 TRBJ2-4 . TRBV24-1 CATPWSGSCNDKNIQYF TGTGCCACCCCGTGGAGCGGGAGTTGTAATGACAAAAACATTCAGTACTTC
. TRBJ2-7 . TRBV19 CASSPRDLNGGEQYF TGTGCCAGTAGTCCGCGGGACCTAAACGGGGGCGAGCAGTACTTC
. TRBJ1-6 . TRBV12-3/TRBV12-4 CASSQDRSPLHF TGTGCCAGCAGCCAAGACAGGTCACCCCTCCACTTT
TRBD2 TRBJ2-5 once TRBV19 CASSSGGTKETQYF TGTGCCAGTAGTAGCGGGGGAACGAAGGAGACCCAGTACTTC
. TRBJ2-3 . TRBV7-9 CASSPLLGGRTDTQYF TGTGCCAGCAGCCCTCTATTGGGGGGGCGAACAGATACGCAGTATTTT
. TRBJ1-1 . TRBV11-2 CASSLANLGTEAFF TGTGCCAGCAGCTTAGCCAATCTAGGCACTGAAGCTTTCTTT
. TRBJ1-5 few TRBV28 CASNRDGNQPQHF TGTGCCAGCAACAGGGATGGGAATCAGCCCCAGCATTTT
TRBD1 TRBJ1-2 . TRBV6-5 CASSYSPGQGLDYTF TGTGCCAGCAGTTACTCTCCGGGACAGGGGTTGGACTACACCTTC
. TRBJ2-4 once TRBV28 CASSTTGQIQYF TGTGCCAGCAGCACGACAGGACAAATTCAGTACTTC
. TRBJ1-3 . TRBV14 CASSLGLSSGNTIYF TGTGCCAGCAGCCTGGGACTAAGCTCTGGAAACACCATATATTTT
TRBD2 TRBJ2-1 . TRBV28 CASNTGTSGRRHNEQFF TGTGCCAGCAATACCGGGACTAGCGGGAGGAGACACAATGAGCAGTTCTTC
TRBD1 TRBJ1-4 . TRBV6-5 CATSRGRANEKLFF TGTGCCACCTCCAGGGGGCGGGCTAATGAAAAACTGTTTTTT
. TRBJ1-2 . TRBV6-5 CASSYTGYGDYGYTF TGTGCCAGCAGTTACACGGGGTATGGGGACTATGGCTACACCTTC
. TRBJ1-5 . TRBV6-6 CASSYRGRNQPQHF TGTGCCAGCAGTTACAGGGGCCGAAATCAGCCCCAGCATTTT
TRBD1 TRBJ2-5 few TRBV29-1 CSVAGTGGSETQYF TGCAGCGTAGCAGGGACAGGGGGCAGCGAGACCCAGTACTTC
TRBD2 TRBJ2-1 once TRBV2 CAGSRDYRQFF TGTGCCGGGAGTCGGGACTACCGGCAGTTCTTC